Listed below are T cell receptor beta chains from one sample, sequenced in a study of regulatory T cells in long-lasting Graves disease. TCRdb called the multiplex PCR reads again in MiXCR, with one record for every CDR3 protein. The sample contains fewer than 600,000 distinct CDR3 sequences, 20% to 25% of which appear only once. The material was peripheral blood mononuclear cells (PBMCs), obtained when the disease was refractory, from a patient treated with antithyroid drugs. These receptors were taken from a female donor with Graves disease. Each CDR3 is given with its conserved first and last residue. D genes are given only for firm matches. Clone size is stated in some rows and not others, as once, few, many or a class when expanded.

J gene: TRBJ2-7
D gene: TRBD2
V gene: TRBV6-2/TRBV6-3
clone size: few
CDR3 protein: CASSVTSGGVQHYEQYF
CDR3 DNA: TGTGCCAGCAGCGTGACTAGCGGGGGAGTTCAACACTACGAGCAGTACTTC

J gene: TRBJ2-3
D gene: -
V gene: TRBV28
clone size: many
CDR3 protein: CASSLVNTQYF
CDR3 DNA: TGTGCCAGCAGTTTAGTAAATACGCAGTATTTT

J gene: TRBJ1-2
D gene: TRBD1
V gene: TRBV2
clone size: -
CDR3 protein: CASSGGQGHGDYGYTF
CDR3 DNA: TGTGCCAGCAGTGGAGGACAGGGGCACGGTGACTATGGCTACACCTTC

J gene: TRBJ2-3
D gene: TRBD2
V gene: TRBV11-2
clone size: few
CDR3 protein: CASSFGGAFSTDTQYF
CDR3 DNA: TGTGCCAGCAGCTTCGGGGGGGCCTTCAGCACAGATACGCAGTATTTT

J gene: TRBJ1-1
D gene: -
V gene: TRBV3-1
clone size: many
CDR3 protein: CASSQLGSVAEAFF
CDR3 DNA: TGTGCCAGCAGCCAACTCGGCTCGGTAGCTGAAGCTTTCTTT

J gene: TRBJ1-2
D gene: TRBD1
V gene: TRBV28
clone size: many
CDR3 protein: CASRATGDNYGYTF
CDR3 DNA: TGTGCCAGCAGGGCGACAGGGGACAACTATGGCTACACCTTC

J gene: TRBJ1-1
D gene: -
V gene: TRBV7-2
clone size: -
CDR3 protein: CASSLASIHTEAFF
CDR3 DNA: TGTGCCAGCAGCTTAGCCTCAATCCACACTGAAGCTTTCTTT

J gene: TRBJ1-1
D gene: TRBD1
V gene: TRBV28
clone size: many
CDR3 protein: CASSPRDRASSAFF
CDR3 DNA: TGTGCCAGCAGTCCGCGGGACAGGGCCTCTTCGGCTTTCTTT

J gene: TRBJ2-7
D gene: -
V gene: TRBV27
clone size: -
CDR3 protein: CASSLLGQRVEQYF
CDR3 DNA: TGTGCCAGCAGTCTCCTGGGACAAAGGGTAGAGCAGTACTTC

J gene: TRBJ1-6
D gene: -
V gene: TRBV15
clone size: few
CDR3 protein: CATSRDREFPLHF
CDR3 DNA: TGTGCCACCAGCAGAGATCGGGAATTCCCCCTCCACTTT

J gene: TRBJ2-7
D gene: TRBD1
V gene: TRBV20-1
clone size: -
CDR3 protein: CSAEIPTGGIHEQYF
CDR3 DNA: TGCAGTGCTGAGATACCGACAGGGGGCATCCACGAGCAGTACTTC

J gene: TRBJ1-4
D gene: -
V gene: TRBV20-1
clone size: -
CDR3 protein: CSARDPGGNEKLFF
CDR3 DNA: TGCAGTGCTAGAGATCCCGGGGGTAATGAAAAACTGTTTTTT

J gene: TRBJ1-2
D gene: -
V gene: TRBV19
clone size: -
CDR3 protein: CASSARGGNPMGYTF
CDR3 DNA: TGTGCCAGTAGTGCCCGGGGAGGGAACCCTATGGGCTACACCTTC

J gene: TRBJ2-7
D gene: -
V gene: TRBV5-4
clone size: few
CDR3 protein: CASSLVSGSSYEQYF
CDR3 DNA: TGTGCCAGCAGCTTGGTTTCGGGAAGCTCCTACGAGCAGTACTTC

J gene: TRBJ1-1
D gene: -
V gene: TRBV7-3
clone size: -
CDR3 protein: CASSLNAGDPGKAFF
CDR3 DNA: TGTGCCAGCAGCTTAAACGCAGGGGACCCTGGGAAAGCTTTCTTT

J gene: TRBJ1-6
D gene: TRBD1
V gene: TRBV6-1
clone size: -
CDR3 protein: CASSDGTGYSPLHF
CDR3 DNA: TGTGCCAGCAGTGACGGGACAGGGTATTCACCCCTCCACTTT

J gene: TRBJ2-2
D gene: TRBD1
V gene: TRBV7-3
clone size: -
CDR3 protein: CASSPGTGGVNTGELFF
CDR3 DNA: TGTGCCAGCAGCCCTGGGACAGGCGGTGTCAACACCGGGGAGCTGTTTTTT

J gene: TRBJ1-5
D gene: -
V gene: TRBV5-5
clone size: few
CDR3 protein: CASSFLRVDMNNQPQHF
CDR3 DNA: TGTGCCAGCAGCTTTCTTCGGGTGGACATGAACAATCAGCCCCAGCATTTT

J gene: TRBJ1-2
D gene: TRBD1
V gene: TRBV20-1
clone size: -
CDR3 protein: CSARDGRGTEDYGYTF
CDR3 DNA: TGCAGTGCTAGAGATGGGCGAGGGACAGAGGACTATGGCTACACCTTC

J gene: TRBJ2-1
D gene: -
V gene: TRBV5-6
clone size: once
CDR3 protein: CASSLEGRGGWSEFF
CDR3 DNA: TGTGCCAGCAGCTTGGAAGGAAGGGGGGGTTGGAGTGAGTTCTTC

J gene: TRBJ1-2
D gene: -
V gene: TRBV6-5
clone size: many
CDR3 protein: CASSYSIRASGYTF
CDR3 DNA: TGTGCCAGCAGTTACTCGATACGTGCTTCGGGCTACACCTTC

J gene: TRBJ2-7
D gene: TRBD1
V gene: TRBV4-2
clone size: -
CDR3 protein: CASSQDHRGYEQYF
CDR3 DNA: TGTGCCAGCAGCCAAGATCACAGGGGCTACGAGCAGTACTTC

J gene: TRBJ2-2
D gene: -
V gene: TRBV20-1
clone size: -
CDR3 protein: CSAAAGTGELFF
CDR3 DNA: TGCAGTGCCGCCGCTGGGACCGGGGAGCTGTTTTTT

J gene: TRBJ2-7
D gene: TRBD1
V gene: TRBV29-1
clone size: many
CDR3 protein: CSVTGEGVYEQYF
CDR3 DNA: TGCAGCGTTACAGGGGAAGGGGTCTACGAGCAGTACTTC

J gene: TRBJ2-5
D gene: -
V gene: TRBV3-1
clone size: few
CDR3 protein: CASSQDWGGLGETQYF
CDR3 DNA: TGTGCCAGCAGCCAAGATTGGGGAGGACTCGGGGAGACCCAGTACTTC

J gene: TRBJ1-2
D gene: -
V gene: TRBV27
clone size: many
CDR3 protein: CASSLGIQGGIYGYTF
CDR3 DNA: TGTGCCAGCAGTTTAGGAATCCAGGGTGGTATCTATGGCTACACCTTC

J gene: TRBJ2-3
D gene: -
V gene: TRBV7-2
clone size: -
CDR3 protein: CASSPLGVADTQYF
CDR3 DNA: TGTGCCAGCAGCCCCCTCGGTGTAGCGGATACGCAGTATTTT

J gene: TRBJ1-3
D gene: -
V gene: TRBV27
clone size: -
CDR3 protein: CASSLNGGIGNTIYF
CDR3 DNA: TGTGCCAGCAGTTTAAACGGCGGGATTGGAAACACCATATATTTT

J gene: TRBJ1-4
D gene: -
V gene: TRBV7-3
clone size: -
CDR3 protein: CASSLDVNEKLFF
CDR3 DNA: TGTGCCAGCAGCTTGGACGTCAATGAAAAACTGTTTTTT

J gene: TRBJ1-2
D gene: TRBD1
V gene: TRBV6-1
clone size: many
CDR3 protein: CASRTGSEGYTF
CDR3 DNA: TGTGCCAGCAGGACAGGGTCAGAAGGCTACACCTTC

J gene: TRBJ1-1
D gene: -
V gene: TRBV6-1
clone size: -
CDR3 protein: CASSLGRDENTEAFF
CDR3 DNA: TGTGCCAGCAGCTTGGGGCGGGACGAGAACACTGAAGCTTTCTTT

J gene: TRBJ1-2
D gene: -
V gene: TRBV7-2
clone size: -
CDR3 protein: CASSLAFAADGYTF
CDR3 DNA: TGTGCCAGCAGCTTAGCCTTCGCCGCAGATGGCTACACCTTC

J gene: TRBJ1-2
D gene: -
V gene: TRBV6-1
clone size: many
CDR3 protein: CASSEGGRVGGYTF
CDR3 DNA: TGTGCCAGCAGTGAAGGGGGCAGGGTAGGTGGCTACACCTTC

J gene: TRBJ1-1
D gene: -
V gene: TRBV5-6
clone size: few
CDR3 protein: CASSLVELDTEAFF
CDR3 DNA: TGTGCCAGCAGCTTGGTGGAGCTAGACACTGAAGCTTTCTTT

J gene: TRBJ2-5
D gene: -
V gene: TRBV10-3
clone size: many
CDR3 protein: CAISESRGQETQYF
CDR3 DNA: TGTGCCATCAGTGAGTCTAGGGGCCAAGAGACCCAGTACTTC

J gene: TRBJ2-5
D gene: -
V gene: TRBV12-3/TRBV12-4
clone size: many
CDR3 protein: CASSFFGVGETQYF
CDR3 DNA: TGTGCCAGCAGTTTTTTCGGGGTGGGAGAGACCCAGTACTTC

J gene: TRBJ1-3
D gene: TRBD1
V gene: TRBV28
clone size: many
CDR3 protein: CASRTPGTASGNTIYF
CDR3 DNA: TGTGCCAGCAGAACTCCCGGGACAGCTTCTGGAAACACCATATATTTT

J gene: TRBJ2-7
D gene: TRBD2
V gene: TRBV2
clone size: -
CDR3 protein: CASSPRLAAYEQYF
CDR3 DNA: TGTGCCAGCAGCCCAAGACTAGCCGCCTACGAGCAGTACTTC

J gene: TRBJ1-1
D gene: -
V gene: TRBV6-1
clone size: few
CDR3 protein: CASTSSWAAEAFF
CDR3 DNA: TGTGCCAGCACCTCAAGTTGGGCAGCCGAAGCTTTCTTT

J gene: TRBJ1-1
D gene: -
V gene: TRBV6-2/TRBV6-3
clone size: -
CDR3 protein: CASSSGTLLGAFF
CDR3 DNA: TGTGCCAGCAGTTCCGGGACTCTTTTGGGAGCTTTCTTT

J gene: TRBJ2-7
D gene: -
V gene: TRBV4-3
clone size: -
CDR3 protein: CASSQASSHEQYF
CDR3 DNA: TGCGCCAGCAGCCAAGCCAGCAGCCACGAGCAGTACTTC

J gene: TRBJ2-7
D gene: TRBD2
V gene: TRBV7-9
clone size: few
CDR3 protein: CASSLARGRGDEQYF
CDR3 DNA: TGTGCCAGCAGCTTAGCACGCGGGAGAGGGGACGAGCAGTACTTC

J gene: TRBJ2-2
D gene: -
V gene: TRBV28
clone size: many
CDR3 protein: CASTGYTGELFF
CDR3 DNA: TGTGCCAGCACGGGTTACACCGGGGAGCTGTTTTTT